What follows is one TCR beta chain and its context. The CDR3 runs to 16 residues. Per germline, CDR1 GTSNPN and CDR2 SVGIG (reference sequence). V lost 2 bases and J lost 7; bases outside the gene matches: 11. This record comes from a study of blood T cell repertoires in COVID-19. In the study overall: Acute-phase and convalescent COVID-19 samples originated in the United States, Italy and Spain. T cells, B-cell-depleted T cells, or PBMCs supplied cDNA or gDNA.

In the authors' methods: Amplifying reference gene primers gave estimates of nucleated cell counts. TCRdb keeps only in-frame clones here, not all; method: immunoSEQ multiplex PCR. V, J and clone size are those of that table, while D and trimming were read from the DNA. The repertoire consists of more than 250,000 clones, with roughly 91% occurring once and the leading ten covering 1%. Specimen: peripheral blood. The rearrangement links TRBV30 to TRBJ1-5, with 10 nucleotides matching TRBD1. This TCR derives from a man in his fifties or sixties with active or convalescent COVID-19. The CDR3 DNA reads TGTGCCTGGAGTTCGGGGGACAGGGGATTCGGGCAGCCCCAGCATTTT. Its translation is CAWSSGDRGFGQPQHF.